Presented here are 18 T cell receptor beta chains from one specimen sequenced in a study of CD8+ T cells in alopecia areata. cDNA prepared by RNA extraction and subsequent reverse transcription served as the template for sequencing. Repertoires were generated with immunoSEQ multiplex PCR, while TCRdb's copy carries only in-frame clones and drops some. The sample shows tens of thousands of clones, roughly 57% of them seen only once. The specimen was CD8+ T cells sorted from blood, collected at week 0. These receptors all come from a human donor with alopecia areata.

The chain links TRBV5-4 to TRBJ2-7; no definite D call. The CDR3 covers 14 residues. Germline loops: CDR1 SGHNT, CDR2 YYREEE (reference sequence). V was pared by 4 bases and J by 3 bases, with 14 bases between. The CDR3 here is CASSDRRERYEQYF. CDR3 bases: TGTGCCAGCAGCGACCGTAGGGAACGCTACGAGCAGTACTTC.

The rearrangement uses TRBV29-1 and TRBJ2-3; D could derive from TRBD1 or TRBD2 (5 bases each). V lost 4 bases, J lost 0 bases, and 5 bases lay in between. Germline V gives CDR1 SQVTM, CDR2 ANQGSEA. The CDR3 is 12 residues long. CDR3 in amino acids: CSVGGSTDTQYF. As DNA, the CDR3 is TGCAGCGTTGGGGGGAGCACAGATACGCAGTATTTT.

The chain carries TRBV4-1 and TRBJ2-1, with 10 nucleotides matching TRBD2. Germline CDR1 and CDR2: MGHRA and YSYEKL. The trim removed 3 bases at V and 7 bases at J, leaving 15 bases unmatched. The CDR3 extends over 18 amino acids. The CDR3 DNA is TGCGCCAGCAGCCATGAACACACCCGAGGACTAGCGGTAAATGAGCAGTTCTTC. Protein sequence: CASSHEHTRGLAVNEQFF.

The CDR3 reads CASSSTGSWGYTF. CDR3 nucleotide sequence: TGTGCCAGCAGCTCCACAGGGAGTTGGGGCTACACCTTC. The rearrangement uses TRBV7-8 and TRBJ1-2; D might be TRBD1 (6 bases). Trimming took off 4 bases at V and 8 bases at J, with 14 bases between the two ends. Germline V gives CDR1 SGHVS, CDR2 FQNEAQ. This CDR3 has 13 residues.

The genes are TRBV7-2 and TRBJ2-7, with 7 bases that match TRBD1. With 5 bases clipped from V and 0 bases from J, the junction kept 4 bases outside the gene matches. Germline V lookup: CDR1 SGHTA, CDR2 FQGNSA. The CDR3 is 14 residues long. The CDR3 nucleotides read TGTGCCAGCAGCCCGTGGACAGGCTCCTACGAGCAGTACTTC. Protein sequence: CASSPWTGSYEQYF.

The rearrangement links TRBV28 to TRBJ1-2; D remains unclear. Per germline, CDR1 MDHEN and CDR2 SYDVKM. V was shortened by 2 bases and J by 8 bases, with 12 bases between the two germline ends. This CDR3 spans 13 amino acids. For the CDR3, the DNA is TGTGCCAGCAGTTTAGCTGCGGCAGCGGGCTACACCTTC. Its translation is CASSLAAAAGYTF.

This chain connects TRBV4-3 to TRBJ2-1; TRBD2 might be the D (6 bases). The CDR3 extends over 14 amino acids. V shed 4 bases and J shed 10 bases, with 17 bases lying between them. Germline V CDR1 and CDR2: LGHNA, YSLEER. CDR3 DNA sequence: TGCGCCAGCAGCCTGACTCTGGGGGGTGGGGAGCAGTTCTTC. Encoded protein: CASSLTLGGGEQFF.

The chain has TRBV23-1 and TRBJ1-2; TRBD1 might be the D (6 bases). TRBV23-1 has ORF status, its function being uncertain. The CDR3 contains 16 residues. V was cut by 0 bases and J by 3 bases, with 14 bases left in between. CDR3 region: CASSQSGQGPYYGYTF. Written as DNA, the CDR3 is TGCGCCAGCAGTCAATCGGGCCAGGGGCCTTACTATGGCTACACCTTC.

The gene calls are TRBV10-3 and TRBJ2-7, with 11 bases fitting TRBD2. Unmatched junction bases numbered 5, after V lost 6 bases and J lost 4 bases. The CDR3 runs 14 residues. In germline, CDR1 is ENHRY, CDR2 SYGVKD. The CDR3 DNA sequence: TGTGCCATCAGCCCGGGACTAGCGGAATACGAGCAGTACTTC. Amino acid sequence: CAISPGLAEYEQYF.

This clone is medium-sized (0.01 to 0.1%) in the sample. The sample carries other DNA sequences with the same CDR3. The J gene is TRBJ2-3, the V gene TRBV6-5; 13 nucleotides align to TRBD2. Germline-derived CDR1 and CDR2 are MNHEY and SVGAGI. The ends lost 6 bases at V and 3 bases at J; junction bases unmatched: 3. This CDR3 has 15 amino acids. DNA for the CDR3: TGTGCCAGCAGAACGGGACTAGCGGGGACAGATACGCAGTATTTT. This codes for CASRTGLAGTDTQYF.

In this sample, this clone turned up a few times. The J gene is TRBJ1-6, the V gene TRBV27; D possibly corresponds to TRBD1 (5 bases). The germline gives CDR1 MNHEY, CDR2 SMNVEV (reference sequence). V was pared by 5 bases and J by 9 bases, with 11 bases between. This CDR3 is built from 13 residues. As DNA, the CDR3 is TGTGCCAGCAGTCGGGGCTTGAGTTCACCCCTCCACTTT. It is translated as CASSRGLSSPLHF.

In this sample, this clone turned up a few times. This chain joins TRBV6-4 and TRBJ2-5, with a tentative D call TRBD2 (6 bases). V lost 3 bases to trimming and J lost 1 base, with 12 bases between them. Germline lookup yields CDR1 MRHNA and CDR2 SNTAGT. The CDR3 spans 15 residues. This CDR3 reads CASSDSAGSQETQYF. The CDR3 DNA is TGTGCCAGCAGTGATTCGGCGGGATCCCAAGAGACCCAGTACTTC.

V and J are TRBV6-5 and TRBJ2-5; 7 nucleotides line up with TRBD1. This CDR3 spans 13 amino acids. The germline gives CDR1 MNHEY, CDR2 SVGAGI. After removal of 6 bases from V and 4 bases from J, the junction contained 5 bases not matched to a gene. The CDR3 protein is CASRGTVLETQYF. The CDR3 DNA reads as TGTGCCAGCAGAGGGACAGTTTTAGAGACCCAGTACTTC.

The J gene is TRBJ1-1, the V gene TRBV28; possibly TRBD1 for D (5 bases). Germline V gene sequence: CDR1 MDHEN, CDR2 SYDVKM. The V gene lost 3 bases and the J gene lost 0 bases, with 8 bases spanning the gap. The CDR3 is 14 residues long. The DNA of the CDR3 is TGTGCCAGCAGTTTTAGGGGAGTGAACACTGAAGCTTTCTTT. It is translated as CASSFRGVNTEAFF.

V gene TRBV7-3 combines with J gene TRBJ2-7, with a possible D match to TRBD1 (5 bases). V gave up 0 bases and J gave up 0 bases, with 15 bases separating them. There are 17 residues in the CDR3. Germline assignment: CDR1 SGHTA and CDR2 FQGTGA. For the CDR3, the DNA is TGTGCCAGCAGCTTAACGTCGGCAGGGCGAAGCTCCTACGAGCAGTACTTC. Translating gives CASSLTSAGRSSYEQYF.

The chain carries TRBV4-1 and TRBJ2-1; D uncertain. V was shortened by 1 base and J by 6 bases, with 7 bases between the two germline ends. This CDR3 has 13 residues. The germline V gene has CDR1 MGHRA and CDR2 YSYEKL. Here the CDR3 reads CASSQGEANEQFF. In DNA, the CDR3 is TGCGCCAGCAGCCAAGGAGAAGCCAATGAGCAGTTCTTC.

This chain uses TRBV29-1 with TRBJ1-1; the D is unclear. The CDR3 is 14 amino acids. Germline lookup yields CDR1 SQVTM and CDR2 ANQGSEA. Trimming pared 0 bases from V and 10 bases from J, leaving 18 bases between. The CDR3 region has the DNA TGCAGCGTTGAAGATTCCAAGGACCCCTCACCAGCTTTCTTT. Its translation: CSVEDSKDPSPAFF. The variable domain in full, with the rest retrieved from reference TRBV29-1 and TRBJ1-1, is SAVISQKPSRDICQRGTSLTIQCQVDSQVTMMFWYRQQPGQSLTLIATANQGSEATYESGFVIDKFPISRPNLTFSTLTVSNMSPEDSSIYLCSVEDSKDPSPAFFGQGTRLTVV.

This rearrangement joins TRBV7-3 to TRBJ2-2; the D call may be TRBD1 or TRBD2 (5 bases each). The CDR3 covers 13 residues. Trimming left V 4 bases short and J 5 bases short, with 8 bases between. Germline V gives CDR1 SGHTA, CDR2 FQGTGA. The CDR3: CASSWDVTGELFF. CDR3 sequence (DNA): TGTGCCAGCAGCTGGGACGTGACCGGGGAGCTGTTTTTT.